The entry that follows covers one T cell receptor beta chain sequence. TCRdb re-derived calls from the RACE reads in MiXCR, one entry per CDR3 protein. The sample yields roughly 130,000 distinct CDR3 sequences, more than 7.5% seen once. Time point of the sample: healthy volunteer bleed at 2 weeks. Total RNA extraction was carried out from unfractionated whole blood. These data originate in a study of human T cells and chemical hapten exposure. This CDR3 has 16 residues. The germline V gene has CDR1 KGHSH and CDR2 LQKENI. With 0 bases clipped from V and 5 bases from J, the junction kept 7 bases outside the gene matches.

This TCR came from a male donor in good health. Some clones in this sample may be carry-over from other donors' samples. The V and J genes are TRBV18 and TRBJ2-3; 8 bases line up with TRBD2. The material sequenced was whole blood. The chain's CDR3 is CASSPPAGGMVDTQYF. CDR3 in DNA: TGTGCCAGCTCACCACCGGCGGGAGGTATGGTAGATACGCAGTATTTT.